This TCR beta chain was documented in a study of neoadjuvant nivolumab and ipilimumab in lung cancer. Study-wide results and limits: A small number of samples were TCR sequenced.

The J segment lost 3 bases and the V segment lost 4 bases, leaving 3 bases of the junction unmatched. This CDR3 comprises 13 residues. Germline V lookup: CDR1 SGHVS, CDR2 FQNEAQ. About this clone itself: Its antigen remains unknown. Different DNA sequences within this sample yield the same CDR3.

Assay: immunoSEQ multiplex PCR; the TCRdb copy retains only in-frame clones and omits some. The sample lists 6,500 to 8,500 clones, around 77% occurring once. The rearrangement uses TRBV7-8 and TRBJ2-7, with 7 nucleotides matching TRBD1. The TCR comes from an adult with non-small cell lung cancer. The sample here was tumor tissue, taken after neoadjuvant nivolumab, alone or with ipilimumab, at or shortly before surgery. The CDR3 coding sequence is TGTGCCAGCAGCTCCCGGGACAGCTACGAGCAGTACTTC. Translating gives CASSSRDSYEQYF.